This TCR beta chain was obtained from a study of CD4 T cells in relation to SARS-CoV-2 and coronaviruses. Study details: The negative reference was HIV-1 Nef peptide pool or peptide-free culture.

As for this clone: Its target is not known.

Germline V CDR1 and CDR2: WSHSY, SAAADI. Between the trimmed V and J ends, which lost 7 bases and 3 bases, there was a span of 12 bases. The CDR3 spans 14 residues. Unexposed donor CD4+ T cells date from about 2010-2019, before the COVID-19 pandemic. The cells were cultured for 10 days before CD4+ T cells were isolated. Method: immunoSEQ multiplex PCR; TCRdb's copy keeps in-frame clones and lacks some. The data show 25,000 or so clones, roughly 80% seen once. The sequenced material came from CD4+ T cells from PBMCs, cultured in vitro. The receptor's source is a human donor in good health. The chain joins TRBV10-2 to TRBJ2-2; a possible D gene is TRBD1 (5 bases). The CDR3 DNA reads as TGCGCCAGCAACCAAGGGGAATACACCGGGGAGCTGTTTTTT. Its translation is CASNQGEYTGELFF.